A single sample gave rise to the 8 T cell receptor beta chains below, sequenced in a study of technical replicates of blood from a few donors. Clones were read by immunoSEQ multiplex PCR, and TCRdb kept only the in-frame ones, dropping some. This table holds 91,000 or so clones, less than 95% found once. Sequencing input: T cells isolated from PBMCs. The receptors come from a human donor in good health.

The gene calls are TRBV6-1 and TRBJ2-5; D is possibly TRBD1 (6 bases). V was cut by 5 bases and J by 4 bases, with 14 bases left in between. This CDR3 is 14 amino acids long. The germline V gene encodes CDR1 MNHNS and CDR2 SASEGT. CDR3 protein: CASSYTGTGETQYF. The DNA for the CDR3 is TGTGCCAGCAGTTATACAGGGACGGGAGAGACCCAGTACTTC.

This clone was detected only once. Here the CDR3 reads CASGLFPSPRGYTF. CDR3 DNA sequence: TGTGCTAGTGGTTTGTTCCCCTCTCCGAGGGGCTACACCTTC. V is TRBV12-5 and J is TRBJ1-2; D uncertain. The CDR3 loop spans 14 amino acids. V lost 2 bases and J 8 bases, leaving 15 bases between the germline ends. Germline V gene sequence: CDR1 LGHNT, CDR2 FRNRAP.

The V gene is TRBV6-5, the J gene TRBJ1-2; D unclear. The length of the CDR3 is 14 residues. The germline CDR1 and CDR2 sequences are MNHEY and SVGAGI. V shed 4 bases and J shed 0 bases, with 9 bases lying between them. The CDR3 loop reads CASSSRPANYGYTF. The CDR3 nucleotides are TGTGCCAGCAGTTCTAGACCCGCTAACTATGGCTACACCTTC.

This clone showed up just once. The rearrangement links TRBV27 to TRBJ1-4, with D unresolved. V gave up 2 bases and J gave up 0 bases, with 10 bases separating them. Germline values: CDR1 MNHEY, CDR2 SMNVEV (reference sequence). This CDR3 contains 16 residues. The CDR3, as DNA: TGTGCCAGCAGTTTAGGGCCAGGTACAACTAATGAAAAACTGTTTTTT. Translation gives CASSLGPGTTNEKLFF.

This clone was recorded only once. The rearrangement uses TRBV27 and TRBJ2-7, with TRBD1 matching over 7 bases. The V segment lost 8 bases and the J segment 2 bases; nucleotides outside the gene matches: 9. CDR1 is MNHEY, CDR2 SMNVEV, per germline (reference sequence). CDR3 length: 14 amino acids. Here the CDR3 reads CASQKTGAPYEQYF. The CDR3 nucleotides read TGTGCCAGCCAAAAAACAGGGGCCCCCTACGAGCAGTACTTC.

This clone was detected once. The CDR3 sequence: CAWSRDRGRGPQHF. In DNA, the CDR3 is TGTGCCTGGAGTCGGGACAGGGGGCGAGGGCCCCAGCATTTT. The rearrangement links TRBV30 to TRBJ1-5, with TRBD1 identical over 12 bases. The junction had 5 bases not matched to a gene; V was cut back by 2 bases and J by 9 bases. The germline V gene encodes CDR1 GTSNPN and CDR2 SVGIG (reference sequence). This CDR3 has 14 residues.

V usage is TRBV5-1 and J usage is TRBJ2-6; 8 bases are shared with TRBD1. The CDR3 consists of 17 residues. Germline CDR1 reads SGHRS; CDR2 reads YFSETQ. Trimming at V came to 5 bases and at J to 1 base, leaving 8 bases not matched to a gene. The CDR3: CASRRDRRESGANVLTF. For the CDR3, the DNA is TGCGCCAGCAGGAGGGACAGGCGAGAGTCTGGGGCCAACGTCCTGACTTTC.

The genes are TRBV5-1 and TRBJ2-7; TRBD2 is a possible D gene (5 bases). The V and J ends lost 3 bases and 2 bases respectively, with 9 bases between them. Germline V gene data show CDR1 as SGHRS and CDR2 as YFSETQ. CDR3 size: 13 residues. The CDR3 loop reads CASSSSGTYEQYF. As DNA, the CDR3 is TGCGCCAGCAGCTCCAGCGGAACCTACGAGCAGTACTTC.